Below are 25 T cell receptor beta chains sequenced from a single sample in a study of CD8 T cells in ankylosing spondylitis. TCRdb itself ran the 5' RACE reads through MiXCR, one entry per CDR3 protein. The sample lists under 450,000 distinct CDR3 sequences, roughly 18% seen once, with 0.85% to 1.3% in the top ten. For these receptors, no antigen is known. Study-level findings and limits: The study identified a TCR beta motif of roughly eight highly homologous variants that appeared characteristic of ankylosing spondylitis blood.

The material sequenced was blood, either unsorted or a sorted T cell fraction (not recorded which). Receptor source: a male donor with ankylosing spondylitis.

This clonotype was detected a few times. The genes are TRBV4-1 and TRBJ2-3, with D unclear. V was cut by 1 base and J by 2 bases, with 16 bases left in between. The CDR3 runs to 17 residues. Germline V gene sequence: CDR1 MGHRA, CDR2 YSYEKL. The CDR3 coding sequence is TGCGCCAGCAGCCAAGGAAGGGCCTTTCGAGTCACAGATACGCAGTATTTT. Translation gives CASSQGRAFRVTDTQYF.

The chain joins TRBV5-6 to TRBJ2-1; 10 positions agree with TRBD2. The length of the CDR3 is 16 residues. The V segment lost 1 base and the J segment 9 bases; nucleotides outside the gene matches: 10. The germline V gene encodes CDR1 SGHDT and CDR2 YYEEEE. CDR3 nucleotides: TGTGCCAGCAGCTTGCTAGCGGGAGTAGAGGTAGGTGAGCAGTTCTTC. Translation gives CASSLLAGVEVGEQFF.

This chain links TRBV12-3 or TRBV12-4 with TRBJ2-2; D could derive from TRBD1 or TRBD2 (5 bases each). V was cut by 1 base and J by 8 bases, with 11 bases left in between. This CDR3 comprises 14 residues. For the CDR3, the DNA is TGTGCCAGCAGTTTAGGGGACCCCGGGGGGGAGCTGTTTTTT. This translates into CASSLGDPGGELFF.

The chain employs TRBV14 and TRBJ2-7, with 7 bases aligning to TRBD1. This CDR3 has 15 residues. The germline CDR1 and CDR2 sequences are SGHDN and FVKESK. Trimming cost V 1 base and J 6 bases; bases outside gene matches: 9. The CDR3 region is CASSQVPRQGGEQYF. The DNA of the CDR3 is TGTGCCAGCAGCCAAGTCCCGAGACAGGGCGGCGAGCAGTACTTC. Looking up the rest from reference TRBV14 and TRBJ2-7 gives the full variable domain: EAGVTQFPSHSVIEKGQTVTLRCDPISGHDNLYWYRRVMGKEIKFLLHFVKESKQDESGMPNNRFLAERTGGTYSTLKVQPAELEDSGVYFCASSQVPRQGGEQYFGPGTRLTVT.

This rearrangement joins TRBV6-2 or TRBV6-3 to TRBJ2-7; tentatively, D is TRBD2 (6 bases). In germline, CDR1 is MNHEY, CDR2 SVGEGT. The CDR3 runs 15 residues. V was cut by 7 bases and J by 3 bases, with 19 bases left in between. This CDR3 reads CASTEWGEPNYEQYF. The CDR3 DNA is TGTGCCAGCACCGAGTGGGGGGAACCAAACTACGAGCAGTACTTC.

J is TRBJ1-5 and V is TRBV20-1; 7 nucleotides agree with TRBD1. Germline CDR1 reads DFQATT; CDR2 reads SNEGSKA (reference sequence). V was clipped by 3 bases and J by 3 bases; unmatched bases: 5. The CDR3 extends over 14 amino acids. This CDR3 reads CSASGGQANQPQHF. The CDR3 coding sequence is TGCAGTGCTAGTGGTGGACAGGCCAATCAGCCCCAGCATTTT.

V is TRBV4-3 and J is TRBJ1-1; a possible D gene is TRBD1 (5 bases). The germline gives CDR1 LGHNA, CDR2 YSLEER. This CDR3 spans 15 amino acids. Trimming stripped 1 base from V and 3 bases from J, with 12 bases between. The CDR3, as DNA: TGCGCCAGCAGCCAAGGAGGGCTAGGGGACACTGAAGCTTTCTTT. Its translation is CASSQGGLGDTEAFF.

The V call is TRBV5-1, the J call TRBJ1-1, with D uncertain. V lost 1 base to trimming and J lost 0 bases, with 10 bases between them. Germline V gene sequence: CDR1 SGHRS, CDR2 YFSETQ. The CDR3 contains 15 residues. The CDR3 nucleotides read TGCGCCAGCAGCTTGCTGACTGGGGTGAACACTGAAGCTTTCTTT. This encodes CASSLLTGVNTEAFF.

The table lists this clonotype with many counts. The chain combines TRBV12-3 or TRBV12-4 with TRBJ1-1, with TRBD1 as a possible D gene (6 bases). Trimming took off 5 bases at V and 13 bases at J, with 14 bases between the two ends. The CDR3 has 11 amino acids. The CDR3 sequence: CASSPGGGLFF. CDR3 coding DNA: TGTGCCAGCAGTCCTGGGGGGGGGCTTTTCTTT.

In its sample, this clonotype was seen a few times. The rearrangement joins TRBV7-8 to TRBJ2-1; the D gene is possibly TRBD2 (6 bases). CDR3 size: 17 residues. Trimming stripped 5 bases from V and 0 bases from J, with 17 bases between. Germline-derived CDR1 and CDR2 are SGHVS and FQNEAQ. CDR3 coding DNA: TGTGCCAGCAGCGCCGGGACTTCTAAAAGCTCCTACAATGAGCAGTTCTTC. This translates into CASSAGTSKSSYNEQFF.

There are a few counts of this clonotype. This sequence joins TRBV18 and TRBJ2-3; 7 bases line up with TRBD2. The V gene's germline CDR1 is KGHSH and CDR2 LQKENI. This CDR3 comprises 15 residues. V lost 2 bases and J lost 2; bases outside the gene matches: 4. CDR3 loop: CASSPYGGITDTQYF. The CDR3, as DNA: TGTGCCAGCTCACCATACGGGGGGATCACAGATACGCAGTATTTT.

Written as DNA, the CDR3 is TGTGCCAGCAGCCAAGCCCGGGCAGGGACTAATGAAAAACTGTTTTTT. Residues: CASSQARAGTNEKLFF. V and J are TRBV4-2 and TRBJ1-4, with D possibly TRBD1 on 5 matching bases. The CDR3 totals 16 residues. CDR1 LGHNA and CDR2 YNFKEQ come from the germline V gene. V lost 1 base and J 2 bases, leaving 11 bases between the germline ends.

There are a few counts of this clonotype. This chain connects TRBV4-1 to TRBJ2-7; 12 bases map to TRBD1. Germline V lookup: CDR1 MGHRA, CDR2 YSYEKL. CDR3 length equals 19 residues. V lost 2 bases and J lost 6; bases outside the gene matches: 17. This CDR3 reads CASSQTLPDSGTGGREQYF. In nucleotides, the CDR3 is TGCGCCAGCAGCCAAACATTACCGGATTCCGGGACAGGGGGCCGCGAGCAGTACTTC.

This clonotype was observed a few times. V gene TRBV21-1 combines with J gene TRBJ2-3; TRBD1 is the table's D call, not checked against the DNA. TRBV21-1 is a listed pseudogene. The length of the CDR3 is 18 residues. The CDR3 DNA reads TGTGCCAGCAGCGTCCTCTTCAGGGGTCGGGACCCGTGTGGGACGCAGTATTTT. Translating gives CASSVLFRGRDPCGTQYF.

This CDR3 reads CASSSQRGGTYNEQFF. The DNA of the CDR3 is TGTGCCAGCAGCTCCCAGCGGGGGGGGACCTACAATGAGCAGTTCTTC. The V gene is TRBV9, the J gene TRBJ2-1, with 10 nucleotides matching TRBD2. The ends lost 4 bases at V and 2 bases at J; junction bases unmatched: 6. The germline CDR1 and CDR2 sequences are SGDLS and YYNGEE. This CDR3 is 16 amino acids long.

This clonotype was seen many times. This chain connects TRBV12-3 or TRBV12-4 to TRBJ1-1; D is uncertain. The germline V and J ends were trimmed by 6 bases and 11 bases, with 16 bases remaining between them. This CDR3 has 12 amino acids. CDR3 residues: CASSHKRIGAFF. The CDR3 DNA reads as TGTGCCAGCAGCCACAAAAGGATTGGGGCTTTCTTT.

This chain uses TRBV7-2 with TRBJ1-2; perhaps TRBD1 as D (6 bases). Germline lookup yields CDR1 SGHTA and CDR2 FQGNSA. This CDR3 region has 14 residues. V dropped 5 bases and J dropped 2 bases, with 12 bases sitting between them. The CDR3 nucleotides are TGTGCCAGCAGCCAACAGGGTTCGAACTATGGCTACACCTTC. It translates to CASSQQGSNYGYTF.

This clonotype has just a few counts. The chain joins TRBV20-1 to TRBJ1-2, with TRBD1 matching over 7 bases. The V gene's germline CDR1 is DFQATT and CDR2 SNEGSKA (reference sequence). With V trimmed by 1 base and J by 2 bases, 7 bases remained unmatched. CDR3 length equals 15 residues. The CDR3 sequence: CSARGTGPENYGYTF. Here the CDR3 DNA reads TGCAGTGCTAGAGGGACAGGTCCTGAAAACTATGGCTACACCTTC.

The V and J genes are TRBV28 and TRBJ2-7; TRBD2 aligns across 8 bases. The CDR3 loop spans 15 amino acids. V gave up 4 bases and J gave up 3 bases; unmatched junction bases: 8. The germline V gene has CDR1 MDHEN and CDR2 SYDVKM. The DNA for the CDR3 is TGTGCCAGCAGTTCTCTGGCGGGAGGCAACTACGAGCAGTACTTC. This translates into CASSSLAGGNYEQYF.

At least ten counts were recorded for this clonotype. The chain is built from TRBV5-1 and TRBJ2-2, with TRBD2 identical over 12 bases. The CDR3 is 18 amino acids. Germline V CDR1 and CDR2: SGHRS, YFSETQ. The V and J ends lost 0 bases and 1 base, in that order; junction bases with no gene match: 4. The CDR3 spells CASSLVGTSGWNTGELFF. CDR3 nucleotide sequence: TGCGCCAGCAGCTTGGTCGGGACTAGCGGGTGGAACACCGGGGAGCTGTTTTTT.

This clonotype was counted between two and nine times. The V call is TRBV5-6, the J call TRBJ2-2; D may be TRBD1 or TRBD2 (5 bases each). The CDR3 has 15 residues. From germline, CDR1 is SGHDT and CDR2 YYEEEE. V shed 6 bases and J shed 2 bases, with 14 bases lying between them. The CDR3 coding sequence is TGTGCCAGCACCCGTACCGGGGACAACACCGGGGAGCTGTTTTTT. It translates to CASTRTGDNTGELFF.

This clonotype was counted a few times. V gene TRBV20-1 combines with J gene TRBJ1-2; D not certain. V shed 4 bases and J shed 3 bases, with 12 bases lying between them. Germline lookup yields CDR1 DFQATT and CDR2 SNEGSKA (reference sequence). This CDR3 spans 13 amino acids. The CDR3 loop reads CSAIRVSDYGYTF. The CDR3 nucleotides read TGCAGTGCTATAAGGGTATCGGACTATGGCTACACCTTC.

The chain carries TRBV5-1 and TRBJ2-7; 8 nucleotides match TRBD2. Trimming removed 2 bases from V and 0 bases from J; junction bases left unmatched: 4. Germline V CDR1 and CDR2: SGHRS, YFSETQ. This CDR3 has 15 residues. CDR3 nucleotides: TGCGCCAGCAGCTTACTAGCGGACCTCTCCTACGAGCAGTACTTC. Its translation: CASSLLADLSYEQYF.

This clonotype has just one count. The chain recombines TRBV2 with TRBJ1-5; TRBD1 is a possible D gene (6 bases). CDR3 length equals 17 residues. Germline V gene data show CDR1 as SNHLY and CDR2 as FYNNEI. V gave up 0 bases and J gave up 3 bases, with 15 bases separating them. CDR3 in amino acids: CASSEAQGPGTNQPQHF. CDR3 sequence (DNA): TGTGCCAGCAGTGAAGCGCAGGGGCCAGGGACCAATCAGCCCCAGCATTTT.

This clonotype was detected a few times. The V gene is TRBV12-3 or TRBV12-4, the J gene TRBJ1-1, with no clear D. V shed 3 bases and J shed 1 base, with 9 bases lying between them. This CDR3 is built from 14 residues. The DNA for the CDR3 is TGTGCCAGCAGTTTCAGGCCCCGGAACACTGAAGCTTTCTTT. Translation: CASSFRPRNTEAFF.